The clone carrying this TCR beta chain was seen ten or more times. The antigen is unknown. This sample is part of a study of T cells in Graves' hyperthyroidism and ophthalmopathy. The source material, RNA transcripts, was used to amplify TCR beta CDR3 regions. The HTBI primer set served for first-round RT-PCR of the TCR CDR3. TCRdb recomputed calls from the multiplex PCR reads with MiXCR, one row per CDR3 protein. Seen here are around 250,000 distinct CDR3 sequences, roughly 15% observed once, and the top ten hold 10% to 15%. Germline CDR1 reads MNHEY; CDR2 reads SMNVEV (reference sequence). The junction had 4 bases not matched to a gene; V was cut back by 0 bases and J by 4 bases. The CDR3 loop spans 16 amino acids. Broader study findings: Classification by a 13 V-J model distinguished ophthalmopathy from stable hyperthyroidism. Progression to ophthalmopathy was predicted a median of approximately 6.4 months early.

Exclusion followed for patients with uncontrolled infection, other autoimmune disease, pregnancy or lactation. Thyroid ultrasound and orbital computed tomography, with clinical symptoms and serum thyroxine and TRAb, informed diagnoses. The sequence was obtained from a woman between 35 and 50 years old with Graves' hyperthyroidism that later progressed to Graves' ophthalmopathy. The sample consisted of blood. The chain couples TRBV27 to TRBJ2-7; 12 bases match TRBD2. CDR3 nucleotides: TGTGCCAGCAGTTTATCCCGGACTAGCGGGACGTACGAGCAGTACTTC. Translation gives CASSLSRTSGTYEQYF.